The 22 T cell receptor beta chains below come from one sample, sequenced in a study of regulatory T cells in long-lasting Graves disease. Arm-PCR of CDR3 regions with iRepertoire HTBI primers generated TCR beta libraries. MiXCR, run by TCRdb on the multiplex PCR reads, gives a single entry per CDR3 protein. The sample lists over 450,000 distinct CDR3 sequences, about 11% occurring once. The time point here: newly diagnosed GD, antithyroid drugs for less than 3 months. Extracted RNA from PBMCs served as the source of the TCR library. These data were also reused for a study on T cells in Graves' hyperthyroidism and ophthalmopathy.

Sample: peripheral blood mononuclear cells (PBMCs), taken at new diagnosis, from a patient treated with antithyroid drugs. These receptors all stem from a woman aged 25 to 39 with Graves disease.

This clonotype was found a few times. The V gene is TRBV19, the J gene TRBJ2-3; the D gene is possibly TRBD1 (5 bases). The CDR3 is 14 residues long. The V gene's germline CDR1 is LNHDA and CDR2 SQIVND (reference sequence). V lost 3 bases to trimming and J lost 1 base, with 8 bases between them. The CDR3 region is CASSMGPGTDTQYF. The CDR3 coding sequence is TGTGCCAGTAGTATGGGGCCGGGCACAGATACGCAGTATTTT. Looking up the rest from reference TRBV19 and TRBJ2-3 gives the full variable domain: DGGITQSPKYLFRKEGQNVTLSCEQNLNHDAMYWYRQDPGQGLRLIYYSQIVNDFQKGDIAEGYSVSREKKESFPLTVTSAQKNPTAFYLCASSMGPGTDTQYFGPGTRLTVL.

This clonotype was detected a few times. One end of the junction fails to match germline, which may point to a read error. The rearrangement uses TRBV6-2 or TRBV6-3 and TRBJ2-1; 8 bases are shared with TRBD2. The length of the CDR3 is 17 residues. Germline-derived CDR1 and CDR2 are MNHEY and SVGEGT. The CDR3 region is CASNYGPGGPPYNEQFF. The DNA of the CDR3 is TGTGCCAGCAATTACGGCCCGGGAGGGCCCCCTTACAATGAGCAGTTCTTC.

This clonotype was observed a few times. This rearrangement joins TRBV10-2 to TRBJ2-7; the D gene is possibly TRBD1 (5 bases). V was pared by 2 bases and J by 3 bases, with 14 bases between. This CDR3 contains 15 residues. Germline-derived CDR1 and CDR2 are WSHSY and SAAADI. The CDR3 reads CASSEPGSRHYEQYF. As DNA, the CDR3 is TGCGCCAGCAGTGAGCCAGGGTCTAGGCACTACGAGCAGTACTTC.

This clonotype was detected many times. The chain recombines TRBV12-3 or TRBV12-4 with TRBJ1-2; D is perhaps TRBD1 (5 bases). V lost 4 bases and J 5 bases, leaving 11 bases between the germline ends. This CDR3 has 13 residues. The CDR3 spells CASSSGTAYGYTF. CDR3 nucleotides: TGTGCCAGCAGTTCTGGGACGGCTTATGGCTACACCTTC.

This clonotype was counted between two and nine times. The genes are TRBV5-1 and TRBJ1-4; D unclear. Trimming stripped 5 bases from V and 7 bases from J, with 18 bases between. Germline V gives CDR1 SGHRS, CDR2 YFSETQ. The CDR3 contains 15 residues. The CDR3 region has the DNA TGCGCCAGCAGGCTAACCACCGGGTCCTTTGAAAAACTGTTTTTT. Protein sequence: CASRLTTGSFEKLFF.

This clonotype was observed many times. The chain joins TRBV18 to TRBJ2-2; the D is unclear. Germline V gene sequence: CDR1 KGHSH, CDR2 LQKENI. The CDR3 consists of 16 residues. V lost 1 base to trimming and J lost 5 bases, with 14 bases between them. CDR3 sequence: CASSPLPVATTGELFF. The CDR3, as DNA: TGTGCCAGCTCACCACTTCCGGTCGCAACAACCGGGGAGCTGTTTTTT. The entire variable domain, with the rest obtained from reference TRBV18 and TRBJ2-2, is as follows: NAGVMQNPRHLVRRRGQEARLRCSPMKGHSHVYWYRQLPEEGLKFMVYLQKENIIDESGMPKERFSAEFPKEGPSILRIQQVVRGDSAAYFCASSPLPVATTGELFFGEGSRLTVL.

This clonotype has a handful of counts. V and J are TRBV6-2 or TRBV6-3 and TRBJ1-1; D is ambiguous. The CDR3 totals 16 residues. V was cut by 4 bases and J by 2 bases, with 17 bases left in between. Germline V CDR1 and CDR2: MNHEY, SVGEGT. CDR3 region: CASSSTPGRVNTEAFF. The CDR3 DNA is TGTGCCAGCAGTTCTACACCCGGGAGGGTCAACACTGAAGCTTTCTTT.

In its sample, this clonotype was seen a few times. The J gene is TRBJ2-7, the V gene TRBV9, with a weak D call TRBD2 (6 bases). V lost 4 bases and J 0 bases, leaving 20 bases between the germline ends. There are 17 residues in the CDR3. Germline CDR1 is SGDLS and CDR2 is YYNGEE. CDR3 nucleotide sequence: TGTGCCAGCAGCACCCCACGTCGTCGGGAGAGCTCCTACGAGCAGTACTTC. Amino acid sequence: CASSTPRRRESSYEQYF.

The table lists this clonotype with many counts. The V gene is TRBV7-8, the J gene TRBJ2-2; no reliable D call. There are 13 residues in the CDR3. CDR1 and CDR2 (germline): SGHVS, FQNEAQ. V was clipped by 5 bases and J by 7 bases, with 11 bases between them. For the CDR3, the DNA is TGTGCCAGCAGCCCGAACCTGCGCGGGGAGCTGTTTTTT. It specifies CASSPNLRGELFF.

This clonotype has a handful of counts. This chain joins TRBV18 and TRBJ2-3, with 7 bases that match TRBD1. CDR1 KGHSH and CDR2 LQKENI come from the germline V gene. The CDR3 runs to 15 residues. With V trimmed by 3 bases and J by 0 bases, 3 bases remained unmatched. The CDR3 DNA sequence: TGTGCCAGCTCACCTAACAGGGGAAGCACAGATACGCAGTATTTT. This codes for CASSPNRGSTDTQYF.

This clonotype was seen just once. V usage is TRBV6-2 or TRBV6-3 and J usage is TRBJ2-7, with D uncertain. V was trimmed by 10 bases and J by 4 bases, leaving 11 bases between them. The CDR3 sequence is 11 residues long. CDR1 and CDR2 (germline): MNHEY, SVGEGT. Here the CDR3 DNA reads TGTGCCACTCAAGGCCCTTACGAGCAGTACTTC. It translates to CATQGPYEQYF.

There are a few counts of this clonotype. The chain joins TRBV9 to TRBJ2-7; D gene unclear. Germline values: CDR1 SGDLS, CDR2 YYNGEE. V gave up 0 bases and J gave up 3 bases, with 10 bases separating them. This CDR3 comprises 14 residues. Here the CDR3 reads CASSVGGRYYEQYF. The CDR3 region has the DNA TGTGCCAGCAGCGTAGGCGGAAGATACTACGAGCAGTACTTC. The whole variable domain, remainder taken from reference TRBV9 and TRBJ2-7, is DSGVTQTPKHLITATGQRVTLRCSPRSGDLSVYWYQQSLDQGLQFLIQYYNGEERAKGNILERFSAQQFPDLHSELNLSSLELGDSALYFCASSVGGRYYEQYFGPGTRLTVT.

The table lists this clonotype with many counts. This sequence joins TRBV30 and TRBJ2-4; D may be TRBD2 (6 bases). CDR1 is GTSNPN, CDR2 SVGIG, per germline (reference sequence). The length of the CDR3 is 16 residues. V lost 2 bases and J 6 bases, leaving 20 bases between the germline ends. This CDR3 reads CAWSTRRDSLTNIQYF. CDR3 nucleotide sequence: TGTGCCTGGAGTACCCGACGGGACTCCCTCACAAACATTCAGTACTTC.

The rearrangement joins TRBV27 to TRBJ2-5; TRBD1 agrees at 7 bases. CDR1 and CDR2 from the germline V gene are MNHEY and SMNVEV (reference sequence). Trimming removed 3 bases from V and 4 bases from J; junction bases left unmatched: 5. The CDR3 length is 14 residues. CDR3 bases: TGTGCCAGCAGTTTGACAGGGTTCGGAGAGACCCAGTACTTC. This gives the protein CASSLTGFGETQYF.

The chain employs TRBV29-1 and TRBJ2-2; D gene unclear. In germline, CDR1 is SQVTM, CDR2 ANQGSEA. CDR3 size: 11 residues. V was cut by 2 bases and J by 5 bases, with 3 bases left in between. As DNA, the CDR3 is TGCAGCGTTGAAAGGACCGGGGAGCTGTTTTTT. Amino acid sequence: CSVERTGELFF.

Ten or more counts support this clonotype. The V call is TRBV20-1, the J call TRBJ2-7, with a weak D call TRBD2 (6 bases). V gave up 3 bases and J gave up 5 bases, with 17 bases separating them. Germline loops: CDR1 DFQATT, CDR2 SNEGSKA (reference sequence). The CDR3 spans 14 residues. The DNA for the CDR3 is TGCAGTGCTAGGGGGGACGGGAGTCCCAACGAGCAGTACTTC. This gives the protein CSARGDGSPNEQYF.

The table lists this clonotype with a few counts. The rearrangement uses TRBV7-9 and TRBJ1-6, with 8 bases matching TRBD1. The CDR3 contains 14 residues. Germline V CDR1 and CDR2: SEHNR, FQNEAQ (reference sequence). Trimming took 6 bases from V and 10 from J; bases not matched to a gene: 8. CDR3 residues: CASRQTGGRSPLHF. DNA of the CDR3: TGTGCCAGCAGGCAAACAGGGGGAAGATCACCCCTCCACTTT.

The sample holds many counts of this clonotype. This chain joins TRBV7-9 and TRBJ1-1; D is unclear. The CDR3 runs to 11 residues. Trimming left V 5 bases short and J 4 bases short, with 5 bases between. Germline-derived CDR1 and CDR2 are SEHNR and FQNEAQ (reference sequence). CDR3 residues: CASSGLTEAFF. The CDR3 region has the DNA TGTGCCAGCAGCGGCCTCACTGAAGCTTTCTTT.

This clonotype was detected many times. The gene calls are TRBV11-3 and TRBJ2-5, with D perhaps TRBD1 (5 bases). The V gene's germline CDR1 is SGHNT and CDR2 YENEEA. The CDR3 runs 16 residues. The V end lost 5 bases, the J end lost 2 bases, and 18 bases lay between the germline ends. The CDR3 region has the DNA TGTGCCAGCAGCCACCTCTCCTCCTCAGGGCAAGAGACCCAGTACTTC. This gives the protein CASSHLSSSGQETQYF.

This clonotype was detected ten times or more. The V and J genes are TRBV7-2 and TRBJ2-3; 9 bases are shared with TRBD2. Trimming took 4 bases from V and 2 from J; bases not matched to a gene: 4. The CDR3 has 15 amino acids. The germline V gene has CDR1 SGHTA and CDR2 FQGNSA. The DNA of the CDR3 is TGTGCCAGCAGCTCTTCTAGCGGGATCACAGATACGCAGTATTTT. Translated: CASSSSSGITDTQYF.

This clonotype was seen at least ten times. The CDR3 bases are TGCAGCGTTGAAGTGGGAGCTTCGGAAGAGCAGTACTTC. This encodes CSVEVGASEEQYF. The J gene is TRBJ2-7, the V gene TRBV29-1, with a possible D match to TRBD2 (5 bases). CDR1 and CDR2 (germline): SQVTM, ANQGSEA. V gave up 1 base and J gave up 7 bases, with 14 bases separating them. This CDR3 region has 13 residues.

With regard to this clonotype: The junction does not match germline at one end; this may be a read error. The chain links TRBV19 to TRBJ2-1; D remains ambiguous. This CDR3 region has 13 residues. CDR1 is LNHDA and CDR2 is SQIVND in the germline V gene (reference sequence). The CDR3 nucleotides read TGTGCCAGTAGTGCCGCGCTAATCAATGAGCAGTCCTTC. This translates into CASSAALINEQSF.